A single sample gave rise to the 20 T cell receptor beta chains below, sequenced in a study of radiation and T cells in renal cell carcinoma. Data came from immunoSEQ multiplex PCR; TCRdb stores just in-frame clones and leaves some out. The table lists roughly 120,000 clones, around 84% of them singletons. Time point noted: baseline pretreatment blood. Treatment indicated: 15 Gy SBRT to primary tumor, nephrectomy 4 weeks later. The sample in question was blood, obtained from a patient whose treatment included radiotherapy and nephrectomy. These receptors came from a woman aged 60-75 years with renal cell carcinoma.

This rearrangement joins TRBV30 to TRBJ1-1, with D maybe TRBD1 (5 bases). Germline V lookup: CDR1 GTSNPN, CDR2 SVGIG (reference sequence). The V gene lost 4 bases and the J gene lost 3 bases, with 12 bases spanning the gap. This CDR3 spans 13 amino acids. The CDR3, as DNA: TGTGCCTGGAATCTGCGGGGGGACACTGAAGCTTTCTTT. As protein: CAWNLRGDTEAFF.

V usage is TRBV19 and J usage is TRBJ1-4; no definite D call. This CDR3 is 15 amino acids long. Trimming shortened V by 1 base and J by 4 bases, and 10 bases separated the two germline ends. Germline V gene lookup returns CDR1 LNHDA and CDR2 SQIVND (reference sequence). CDR3 protein: CASSIGGQNNEKLFF. DNA for the CDR3: TGTGCCAGTAGTATAGGAGGGCAGAATAATGAAAAACTGTTTTTT.

The V call is TRBV5-1, the J call TRBJ1-5, with 8 bases that match TRBD1. Germline V gives CDR1 SGHRS, CDR2 YFSETQ. This CDR3 has 16 residues. The V and J ends lost 0 bases and 5 bases, in that order; junction bases with no gene match: 7. The CDR3: CASSLDWGQEDQPQHF. The CDR3 nucleotides are TGCGCCAGCAGCTTGGATTGGGGACAGGAGGATCAGCCCCAGCATTTT.

A remark on this clone: Relative to the germline gene, one junction end is altered; a read error may explain this. J is TRBJ1-1 and V is TRBV5-1; D is ambiguous. The CDR3 covers 13 residues. Germline V gene data show CDR1 as SGHRS and CDR2 as YFSETQ. The chain's CDR3 is CASSLNSRTEAFF. CDR3 bases: TGTGCCAGCAGCCTTAACAGCCGCACTGAAGCTTTCTTT.

To note about this clone: The identical CDR3 is also encoded by other nucleotide sequences in the sample. The gene calls are TRBV5-6 and TRBJ2-5; D is possibly TRBD1 (5 bases). The CDR3 contains 13 residues. Germline assignment: CDR1 SGHDT and CDR2 YYEEEE. V gave up 0 bases and J gave up 2 bases, with 5 bases separating them. CDR3 DNA sequence: TGTGCCAGCAGCTTGGGACAGCAAGAGACCCAGTACTTC. Encoded protein: CASSLGQQETQYF.

This clone was seen more than once but under ten times. This rearrangement joins TRBV5-8 to TRBJ2-3, with D unclear. This CDR3 contains 16 residues. Germline CDR1 SGHTS, CDR2 YDEGEE. Trimming took 0 bases from V and 0 from J, leaving 11 bases between them. This chain's CDR3 is CASSLGYSASTDTQYF. CDR3 nucleotide sequence: TGTGCCAGCAGCTTGGGGTATTCGGCTAGCACAGATACGCAGTATTTT.

The chain recombines TRBV6-1 with TRBJ2-7; D tentatively reads TRBD1 or TRBD2 (6 bases each). This CDR3 is built from 15 residues. Germline lookup yields CDR1 MNHNS and CDR2 SASEGT. V was pared by 4 bases and J by 4 bases, with 17 bases between. CDR3 residues: CASSGRDTEGYEQYF. The CDR3 coding sequence is TGTGCCAGCAGTGGGAGGGACACTGAAGGATACGAGCAGTACTTC.

The rearrangement uses TRBV7-6 and TRBJ2-2; tentative D call: TRBD1 (5 bases). Germline V lookup: CDR1 SGHVS, CDR2 FNYEAQ. This CDR3 spans 15 amino acids. The V end lost 0 bases, the J end lost 10 bases, and 15 bases lay between the germline ends. CDR3 loop: CASSLARQGSVELFF. CDR3 sequence (DNA): TGTGCCAGCAGCTTAGCGCGCCAGGGATCGGTGGAGCTGTTTTTT.

The rearrangement links TRBV29-1 to TRBJ2-5; tentative D call: TRBD2 (5 bases). V was pared by 4 bases and J by 5 bases, with 11 bases between. In germline, CDR1 is SQVTM, CDR2 ANQGSEA. CDR3 length: 12 residues. CDR3 sequence: CSVVGRGETQYF. The CDR3 DNA follows: TGCAGCGTTGTGGGGAGAGGGGAGACCCAGTACTTC.

The genes are TRBV4-3 and TRBJ2-7; TRBD1 matches at 9 bases. This CDR3 is built from 15 residues. Germline V gene sequence: CDR1 LGHNA, CDR2 YSLEER. Unmatched junction bases numbered 4, after V lost 1 base and J lost 3 bases. The CDR3 here is CASSQGWGQGYEQYF. The CDR3 nucleotides read TGCGCCAGCAGCCAAGGCTGGGGACAGGGCTACGAGCAGTACTTC.

The chain is built from TRBV5-6 and TRBJ2-7; the match to TRBD2 covers 15 bases. V dropped 4 bases and J dropped 3; count of bases not matched to a gene: 2. CDR1 and CDR2 from the germline V gene are SGHDT and YYEEEE. CDR3 length: 15 amino acids. CDR3 nucleotides: TGTGCCAGCAGCCGGACTAGCGGGGGGGGCTACGAGCAGTACTTC. This encodes CASSRTSGGGYEQYF.

The chain joins TRBV5-1 to TRBJ2-7; 9 bases fit TRBD1. The CDR3 has 15 amino acids. Germline V gene sequence: CDR1 SGHRS, CDR2 YFSETQ. Trimming removed 1 base from V and 2 bases from J; junction bases left unmatched: 4. In DNA, the CDR3 is TGCGCCAGCAGCTTGAATACAGGGGGCACCTACGAGCAGTACTTC. It encodes CASSLNTGGTYEQYF. Complete variable domain (other parts from reference TRBV5-1 and TRBJ2-7): KAGVTQTPRYLIKTRGQQVTLSCSPISGHRSVSWYQQTPGQGLQFLFEYFSETQRNKGNFPGRFSGRQFSNSRSEMNVSTLELGDSALYLCASSLNTGGTYEQYFGPGTRLTVT.

This clone was recorded only once. This chain uses TRBV28 with TRBJ1-1, with 10 bases matching TRBD1. Germline CDR1 reads MDHEN; CDR2 reads SYDVKM. The CDR3 length is 16 residues. Trimming at V came to 5 bases and at J to 2 bases, leaving 8 bases not matched to a gene. CDR3 DNA sequence: TGTGCCAGCAGTACCTGGGACAGGGGACTTAACACTGAAGCTTTCTTT. This gives the protein CASSTWDRGLNTEAFF.

This clone was recorded a few times. The V call is TRBV10-3, the J call TRBJ2-1, with D possibly TRBD1 on 7 matching bases. Per germline, CDR1 ENHRY and CDR2 SYGVKD. The CDR3 has 14 residues. The ends were cut back, 5 bases at V and 9 bases at J, with 17 bases in the middle. CDR3 residues: CAISPPEGAVEQFF. CDR3 nucleotides: TGTGCCATCAGTCCCCCGGAGGGGGCGGTTGAGCAGTTCTTC.

This sequence joins TRBV4-1 and TRBJ1-1; 8 bases fit TRBD1. The CDR3 has 14 amino acids. Germline assignment: CDR1 MGHRA and CDR2 YSYEKL. V trimming: 4 bases; J trimming: 3 bases; junction bases outside the gene matches: 4. In DNA, the CDR3 is TGCGCCAGCAGCCCAGGGGGCAGGGACACTGAAGCTTTCTTT. This sequence encodes CASSPGGRDTEAFF.

The chain employs TRBV7-2 and TRBJ2-2; 8 bases are shared with TRBD2. Looked up from germline, CDR1 is SGHTA and CDR2 is FQGNSA. The CDR3 loop spans 16 amino acids. V shed 2 bases, J shed 4 bases, and the junction held 6 bases outside the gene matches. CDR3 amino acids: CASSLYPGGSTGELFF. In DNA form, the CDR3 reads TGTGCCAGCAGCTTATACCCGGGAGGGAGCACCGGGGAGCTGTTTTTT. Based on the CDR3 plus reference TRBV7-2 and TRBJ2-2, the full variable domain is GAGVSQSPSNKVTEKGKDVELRCDPISGHTALYWYRQSLGQGLEFLIYFQGNSAPDKSGLPSDRFSAERTGGSVSTLTIQRTQQEDSAVYLCASSLYPGGSTGELFFGEGSRLTVL.

The chain has TRBV6-5 and TRBJ2-7; D is ambiguous. The V end lost 6 bases, the J end lost 2 bases, and 14 bases lay between the germline ends. This CDR3 has 14 amino acids. Germline V lookup: CDR1 MNHEY, CDR2 SVGAGI. Here the CDR3 DNA reads TGTGCCAGCAGCCTTGGGTACTCAACCTACGAGCAGTACTTC. Amino acid sequence: CASSLGYSTYEQYF.

This chain connects TRBV15 to TRBJ2-1; TRBD1 matches at 10 bases. This CDR3 comprises 14 residues. From germline, CDR1 is LNHNV and CDR2 YYDKDF (reference sequence). Trimming at V came to 4 bases and at J to 7 bases, leaving 4 bases not matched to a gene. CDR3 in amino acids: CATSKRDRGNEQFF. CDR3 DNA sequence: TGTGCCACCAGCAAGAGGGACAGGGGTAATGAGCAGTTCTTC.

This chain uses TRBV5-1 with TRBJ1-1; D unresolved. Germline assignment: CDR1 SGHRS and CDR2 YFSETQ. The CDR3 totals 15 residues. V shed 0 bases and J shed 2 bases, with 11 bases lying between them. Written as DNA, the CDR3 is TGCGCCAGCAGCTTGGCCGGGCAGTTTAACACTGAAGCTTTCTTT. Its translation: CASSLAGQFNTEAFF.

This chain links TRBV28 with TRBJ2-1; TRBD2 is a possible D gene (5 bases). This CDR3 has 15 amino acids. Trimming stripped 9 bases from V and 0 bases from J, with 15 bases between. Germline V lookup: CDR1 MDHEN, CDR2 SYDVKM. CDR3 DNA: TGTGCCAGTCGGACTGGAGGAAGCTCCTACAATGAGCAGTTCTTC. Its translation is CASRTGGSSYNEQFF.